This TCR beta chain was documented in a study of cytomegalovirus exposure and HLA in healthy donors. At sampling all donors were nominally healthy, likely with unrecorded immune exposures. The primer mix had 60 Vbeta and 13 Jbeta primers. Assay: immunoSEQ multiplex PCR; the TCRdb copy retains only in-frame clones and omits some. The sample yields 35,000 to 45,000 clones, approximately 78% seen once. Overall study results and limits: Some segments of the V type, notably TRBV6-2 and TRBV6-3, were excluded as indistinguishable.

This clone was recorded only once. What it binds is unknown. Trimming removed 4 bases from V and 4 bases from J; junction bases left unmatched: 13. CDR3 length: 17 amino acids. Germline V lookup: CDR1 SGHRS, CDR2 YFSETQ. The chain uses TRBV5-1 and TRBJ2-2; 7 bases map to TRBD2. Sequencing was carried out using PBMCs. This clonotype originated in a woman in her 30s in good health and CMV-seronegative. The CDR3 coding sequence is TGCGCCAGCAGCCCCCGGCGGGAGCGGGCGGCCACCGGGGAGCTGTTTTTT. Translation: CASSPRRERAATGELFF.